A single TCR beta chain is shown here with its context. Its antigen is still unknown. The entry originates in a study of CXCR3-negative and CXCR3-positive naive CD8 T cells. Study overall: Total TRB output reached about 135 million reads, about 1.5 +/- 0.3 million per library. General study findings and limits: TRBV-TRBJ usage was similar across naive CXCR3 subsets but distinct in memory cells. Most assays were run on fresh PBMCs (CXCR3 expression partially decreased after cryopreservation). CXCR3-positive naive cells carried more hydrophobic TRB CDR3s than CXCR3-negative ones.

Triplicate sorts, 250,000 to 350,000 cells apiece, were made for each CD8+ T cell subset. TRB cDNA was prepared as libraries by UMI-labeled 5' RACE. TCRdb re-analyzed the 5' RACE reads; it lists each CDR3 protein once, without DNA. The sample table sets out 100,000 to 150,000 distinct CDR3 sequences. Germline V CDR1 and CDR2: SGHRS, YFSETQ. The length of the CDR3 is 15 residues. The J gene is TRBJ1-1, the V gene TRBV5-1; TCRdb's D call, TRBD1, is unchecked because there is no DNA. The source is a human donor in good health. Some clones in this sample may be carry-over from other donors' samples. Sample: naive CXCR3+ CD8+ T cells from blood. Subset indicated: CD45RO-CCR7+CD27+CD95- naive CD8+ T cells expressing CXCR3 (TNR3+). The chain's CDR3 is CASSWGLGVNTEAFF.